The clone carrying this T cell receptor (beta chain) was picked up many times. Amplification of the TCR beta CDR3 regions used RNA transcripts (as template). HTBI-primed RT-PCR formed the first round, and a multiplex PCR formed the second. Using its own MiXCR run on the multiplex PCR reads, TCRdb lists one record per CDR3 protein. The sample contains 400,000 to 450,000 distinct CDR3 sequences, more than 20% of which appear only once. This sample was taken from a study of Graves' ophthalmopathy and Graves' hyperthyroidism. Exclusion criteria comprised other autoimmune diseases, uncontrolled infections, pregnancy or lactation in patients. Fresh peripheral blood (10 ml) yielded the PBMCs. This receptor was taken from a woman under 30 with stable Graves' hyperthyroidism. The sample comprised peripheral blood.

This chain's CDR3 is CSVARGAGNTIYF. CDR3 nucleotide sequence: TGCAGCGTTGCCAGGGGGGCCGGAAACACCATATATTTT. The chain joins TRBV29-1 to TRBJ1-3, with 7 nucleotides matching TRBD1. There are 13 residues in the CDR3. V trimming: 4 bases; J trimming: 4 bases; junction bases outside the gene matches: 4. CDR1 and CDR2 from the germline V gene are SQVTM and ANQGSEA.